The 25 T cell receptor beta chains given below trace back to one sample, sequenced in a study of blood T cell repertoires in COVID-19 (dated by TCRdb to about 2020). Libraries were made using the immunoSEQ multiplex PCR assay. TCRdb mirrors the immuneACCESS table, restricted to in-frame sequences. Some clones are absent from its copies; in checked studies, under half trace to an unresolved V gene, and the reason for the others is unknown. This sample gives 350,000 to 550,000 clones in total; roughly nine tenths of them show up just once. The top ten clonotypes cover roughly 1.8% of the sample. Material: PBMCs or T cells enriched from blood (not recorded which). The receptors were gathered from a woman younger than 30 with acute COVID-19.

V and J are TRBV5-5 and TRBJ2-7; 9 bases fit TRBD1. Trimming took 3 bases from V and 0 from J; bases not matched to a gene: 4. The CDR3 consists of 15 residues. Germline V gene sequence: CDR1 SGHKS, CDR2 YYEKEE (reference sequence). CDR3 DNA sequence: TGTGCCAGCAGCTGGACAGGGGAGAGCTCCTACGAGCAGTACTTC. The encoded protein is CASSWTGESSYEQYF.

The chain recombines TRBV18 with TRBJ2-3, with 12 bases aligning to TRBD2. V lost 4 bases and J lost 5; bases outside the gene matches: 4. Per the germline V gene, CDR1 is KGHSH and CDR2 is LQKENI. This CDR3 is built from 15 residues. Here the CDR3 reads CASSLSLAGGDTQYF. CDR3 nucleotide sequence: TGTGCCAGCTCACTATCACTAGCGGGAGGAGATACGCAGTATTTT.

This clone occurred once. DNA of the CDR3: TGTGCCAGCAGCTCACCCCGGAGTGGCTACACCTTC. This codes for CASSSPRSGYTF. The chain couples TRBV28 to TRBJ1-2; D unresolved. Germline CDR1 and CDR2: MDHEN and SYDVKM. CDR3 length equals 12 residues. Trimming took off 6 bases at V and 7 bases at J, with 12 bases between the two ends.

The chain couples TRBV28 to TRBJ1-5; tentative D call: TRBD1 (5 bases). The germline gives CDR1 MDHEN, CDR2 SYDVKM. V lost 2 bases, J lost 10 bases, and 15 bases lay in between. The CDR3 length is 14 residues. CDR3 DNA: TGTGCCAGCAGTTTAGCAGGGTCCTGGAAACCCCAGCATTTT. Protein: CASSLAGSWKPQHF.

V and J are TRBV28 and TRBJ1-1; 7 bases fit TRBD1. V gave up 6 bases and J gave up 7 bases; unmatched junction bases: 5. The V gene's germline CDR1 is MDHEN and CDR2 SYDVKM. The CDR3 length is 12 residues. The CDR3 nucleotides are TGTGCCAGCAGCTACGGGGACAGTGAAGCTTTCTTT. Its protein product is CASSYGDSEAFF. Filled out from reference TRBV28 and TRBJ1-1, the complete variable domain reads DVKVTQSSRYLVKRTGEKVFLECVQDMDHENMFWYRQDPGLGLRLIYFSYDVKMKEKGDIPEGYSVSREKKERFSLILESASTNQTSMYLCASSYGDSEAFFGQGTRLTVV.

A remark on this clone: The same CDR3 also results from other DNA sequences found in this sample. The V gene is TRBV15, the J gene TRBJ1-5, with D maybe TRBD1 (5 bases). Germline values: CDR1 LNHNV, CDR2 YYDKDF (reference sequence). The CDR3 is 15 residues long. The V end lost 0 bases, the J end lost 4 bases, and 10 bases lay between the germline ends. CDR3 in amino acids: CATSRDRVGNQPQHF. The CDR3 DNA is TGTGCCACCAGCAGAGACAGGGTAGGGAATCAGCCCCAGCATTTT.

The J gene is TRBJ1-1, the V gene TRBV11-2, with D uncertain. V gave up 4 bases and J gave up 7 bases, with 7 bases separating them. In germline, CDR1 is SGHAT, CDR2 FQNNGV. The CDR3 consists of 11 residues. Here the CDR3 DNA reads TGTGCCAGCAGCTCGGGGAGTGAAGCTTTCTTT. Protein product: CASSSGSEAFF.

The chain recombines TRBV3-1 (or the pseudogene TRBV3-2) with TRBJ1-3; D is uncertain. Trimming took 4 bases from V and 12 from J, leaving 13 bases between them. Germline V gives CDR1 LGHDT, CDR2 YNNKEL (reference sequence). The CDR3 length is 12 residues. The CDR3 loop is CASSRGGGDIYF. The CDR3 nucleotides are TGTGCCAGCAGCCGAGGTGGCGGGGACATATATTTT.

This rearrangement joins TRBV4-3 to TRBJ2-4, with a possible D match to TRBD2 (5 bases). Germline CDR1 is LGHNA and CDR2 is YSLEER. This CDR3 is 15 amino acids long. With 4 bases removed from V and 4 bases from J, the gap between germline ends came to 14 bases. CDR3: CASSLSSSGKNIQYF. CDR3 bases: TGCGCCAGCAGCCTTAGTTCCAGCGGTAAAAACATTCAGTACTTC.

The chain carries TRBV29-1 and TRBJ2-7; 8 bases match TRBD2. From germline, CDR1 is SQVTM and CDR2 ANQGSEA. Trimming removed 5 bases from V and 3 bases from J; junction bases left unmatched: 3. There are 12 residues in the CDR3. CDR3 sequence (DNA): TGCAGCGTTCATGCGGGGGGCTACGAGCAGTACTTC. As protein: CSVHAGGYEQYF.

The table lists this clone with a count of one. CDR3 in amino acids: CASSLATGQYEQYF. The CDR3 DNA is TGTGCCAGCAGCTTAGCGACGGGACAGTACGAGCAGTACTTC. V usage is TRBV7-8 and J usage is TRBJ2-7, with 7 bases aligning to TRBD1. Germline lookup yields CDR1 SGHVS and CDR2 FQNEAQ. J was trimmed by 4 bases and V by 0 bases; bases with no gene match: 3. The CDR3 is 14 amino acids.

As concerns this clone: Other DNA sequences in the same sample also yield this CDR3. The rearrangement joins TRBV6-5 to TRBJ2-5; 7 bases match TRBD1. Germline V gives CDR1 MNHEY, CDR2 SVGAGI. After removal of 8 bases from V and 2 bases from J, the junction contained 2 bases not matched to a gene. There are 12 residues in the CDR3. As DNA, the CDR3 is TGTGCCAGCCGGGACAGACAAGAGACCCAGTACTTC. Encoded protein: CASRDRQETQYF.

In DNA, the CDR3 is TGTGCCAGCAGCTTATCAGCGGGAGGGTACAATGAGCAGTTCTTC. Amino acid sequence: CASSLSAGGYNEQFF. The chain carries TRBV7-2 and TRBJ2-1, with 10 bases aligning to TRBD2. The CDR3 contains 15 residues. The germline V gene has CDR1 SGHTA and CDR2 FQGNSA. The V segment lost 2 bases and the J segment 4 bases; nucleotides outside the gene matches: 2.

This clone occurred a few times. The chain carries TRBV20-1 and TRBJ1-2; unclear D gene. Trimming shortened V by 3 bases and J by 8 bases, and 10 bases separated the two germline ends. Germline V gene lookup returns CDR1 DFQATT and CDR2 SNEGSKA (reference sequence). The CDR3 consists of 11 residues. The chain's CDR3 is CSASIESGYTF. The CDR3 region has the DNA TGCAGTGCTAGTATCGAGTCCGGCTACACCTTC.

The rearrangement joins TRBV11-1 to TRBJ1-5; no clear D gene. The V gene's germline CDR1 is SGHAT and CDR2 FQDESV (reference sequence). V gave up 5 bases and J gave up 4 bases, with 12 bases separating them. This CDR3 spans 14 amino acids. The CDR3: CASSPGGGNQPQHF. CDR3 bases: TGTGCCAGCAGCCCCGGTGGAGGGAATCAGCCCCAGCATTTT.

This chain uses TRBV10-3 with TRBJ2-3, with D perhaps TRBD2 (5 bases). Trimming took off 7 bases at V and 2 bases at J, with 19 bases between the two ends. Germline V gene lookup returns CDR1 ENHRY and CDR2 SYGVKD. CDR3 size: 16 residues. CDR3 region: CAIKDSQPGYTDTQYF. CDR3 sequence (DNA): TGTGCCATCAAGGACTCCCAACCGGGATACACAGATACGCAGTATTTT.

CDR3 amino acids: CASSLAGGAQPQHF. CDR3 sequence (DNA): TGTGCCAGCAGCTTGGCCGGGGGGGCACAGCCCCAGCATTTT. The rearrangement links TRBV5-6 to TRBJ1-5, with D maybe TRBD1 (6 bases). V lost 0 bases and J lost 7, with 11 bases in between. The CDR3 extends over 14 amino acids. From germline, CDR1 is SGHDT and CDR2 YYEEEE.

This chain joins TRBV10-3 and TRBJ1-4; D is unclear. V lost 0 bases, J lost 2 bases, and 13 bases lay in between. The CDR3 runs 17 residues. CDR1 is ENHRY and CDR2 is SYGVKD in the germline V gene. The CDR3 region is CAISESFGRATNEKLFF. The CDR3 region has the DNA TGTGCCATCAGTGAGTCTTTCGGGAGAGCTACTAATGAAAAACTGTTTTTT.

The chain uses TRBV30 and TRBJ1-2, with unresolved D. Deletions cut 7 bases from V and 2 bases from J, with 14 bases between. CDR3 length equals 13 residues. Germline CDR1 reads GTSNPN; CDR2 reads SVGIG (reference sequence). In DNA form, the CDR3 reads TGTGCCTTTCTACTCAGGATGAACTATGGCTACACCTTC. Protein: CAFLLRMNYGYTF. Full variable domain (rest looked up from reference TRBV30 and TRBJ1-2): SQTIHQWPATLVQPVGSPLSLECTVEGTSNPNLYWYRQAAGRGLQLLFYSVGIGQISSEVPQNLSASRPQDRQFILSSKKLLLSDSGFYLCAFLLRMNYGYTFGSGTRLTVV.

V gene TRBV2 combines with J gene TRBJ1-3, with TRBD1 as a possible D gene (5 bases). This CDR3 has 14 residues. Germline CDR1 and CDR2: SNHLY and FYNNEI. With 9 bases removed from V and 2 bases from J, the gap between germline ends came to 14 bases. The CDR3 loop is CASWVGGTGNTIYF. The CDR3 DNA is TGTGCCAGTTGGGTTGGGGGGACTGGAAACACCATATATTTT. Full variable domain (missing parts from reference TRBV2 and TRBJ1-3): EPEVTQTPSHQVTQMGQEVILRCVPISNHLYFYWYRQILGQKVEFLVSFYNNEISEKSEIFDDQFSVERPDGSNFTLKIRSTKLEDSAMYFCASWVGGTGNTIYFGEGSWLTVV.

V usage is TRBV9 and J usage is TRBJ2-7; tentatively, D is TRBD2 (6 bases). V lost 2 bases to trimming and J lost 0 bases, with 15 bases between them. Per the germline V gene, CDR1 is SGDLS and CDR2 is YYNGEE. CDR3 size: 16 residues. In DNA form, the CDR3 reads TGTGCCAGCAGCGTGTCGGGACTTTCCAGCTCCTACGAGCAGTACTTC. Translated: CASSVSGLSSSYEQYF.

V usage is TRBV4-1 and J usage is TRBJ2-7; D might be TRBD1 (6 bases). Deletions cut 0 bases from V and 0 bases from J, with 9 bases between. The germline V gene has CDR1 MGHRA and CDR2 YSYEKL. The CDR3 totals 15 residues. DNA of the CDR3: TGCGCCAGCAGCCAAGACCGGGACACCTCCTACGAGCAGTACTTC. Amino acid sequence: CASSQDRDTSYEQYF.

The chain couples TRBV28 to TRBJ1-4, with 7 nucleotides matching TRBD1. This CDR3 is 12 amino acids long. Per germline, CDR1 MDHEN and CDR2 SYDVKM. Trimming at V came to 7 bases and at J to 8 bases, leaving 4 bases not matched to a gene. In nucleotides, the CDR3 is TGTGCCAGCAAACAGGGGAGCGAAAAACTGTTTTTT. It codes for CASKQGSEKLFF.

V gene TRBV7-2 combines with J gene TRBJ2-3; D is undetermined. The CDR3 covers 15 residues. Trimming removed 6 bases from V and 3 bases from J, with 16 bases in between. Per the germline V gene, CDR1 is SGHTA and CDR2 is FQGNSA. Here the CDR3 DNA reads TGTGCCAGCAGTCACTTGGCGGCTGTAACAGATACGCAGTATTTT. It yields the protein CASSHLAAVTDTQYF. Full variable domain (rest looked up from reference TRBV7-2 and TRBJ2-3): GAGVSQSPSNKVTEKGKDVELRCDPISGHTALYWYRQSLGQGLEFLIYFQGNSAPDKSGLPSDRFSAERTGGSVSTLTIQRTQQEDSAVYLCASSHLAAVTDTQYFGPGTRLTVL.

The rearrangement joins TRBV5-4 to TRBJ2-3; D ambiguous. The CDR3 has 13 residues. Germline values: CDR1 SGHNT, CDR2 YYREEE (reference sequence). V dropped 5 bases and J dropped 0 bases, with 7 bases sitting between them. CDR3: CASSVTSTDTQYF. DNA for the CDR3: TGTGCCAGCAGTGTGACTAGCACAGATACGCAGTATTTT.